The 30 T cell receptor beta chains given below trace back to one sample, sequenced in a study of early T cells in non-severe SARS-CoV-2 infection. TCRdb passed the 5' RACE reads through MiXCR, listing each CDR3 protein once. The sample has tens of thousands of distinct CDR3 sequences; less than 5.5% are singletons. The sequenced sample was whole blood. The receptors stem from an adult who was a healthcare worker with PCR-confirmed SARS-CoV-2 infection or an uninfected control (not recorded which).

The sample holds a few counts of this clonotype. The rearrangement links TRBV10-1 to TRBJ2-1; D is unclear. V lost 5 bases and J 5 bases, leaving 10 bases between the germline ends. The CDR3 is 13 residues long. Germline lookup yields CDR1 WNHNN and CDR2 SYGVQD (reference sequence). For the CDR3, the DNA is TGCGCCAGCAGTCAGCAATCCCACAATGAGCAGTTCTTC. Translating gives CASSQQSHNEQFF.

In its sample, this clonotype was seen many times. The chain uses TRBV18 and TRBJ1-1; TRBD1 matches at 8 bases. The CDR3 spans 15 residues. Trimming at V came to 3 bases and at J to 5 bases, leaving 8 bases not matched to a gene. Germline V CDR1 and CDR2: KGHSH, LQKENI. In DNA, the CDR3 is TGTGCCAGCTCACCTGTGGACAGGGCTAATACTGAAGCTTTCTTT. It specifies CASSPVDRANTEAFF.

The CDR3 DNA reads as TGTGCCACATCCCCTAACCAGGACACTGAAGCTTTCTTT. As protein: CATSPNQDTEAFF. This chain uses TRBV10-3 with TRBJ1-1; unclear D gene. This CDR3 region has 13 residues. V was cut by 10 bases and J by 3 bases, with 15 bases left in between. Germline V gene lookup returns CDR1 ENHRY and CDR2 SYGVKD.

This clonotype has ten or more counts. The CDR3 nucleotides are TGCGCCAGCAGCCAGGATCGCAGGGTGACTCGTGGCTACACCTTC. It encodes CASSQDRRVTRGYTF. The chain combines TRBV4-3 with TRBJ1-2, with a tentative D call TRBD1 (5 bases). This CDR3 comprises 15 residues. CDR1 is LGHNA, CDR2 YSLEER, per germline. V lost 3 bases to trimming and J lost 7 bases, with 18 bases between them.

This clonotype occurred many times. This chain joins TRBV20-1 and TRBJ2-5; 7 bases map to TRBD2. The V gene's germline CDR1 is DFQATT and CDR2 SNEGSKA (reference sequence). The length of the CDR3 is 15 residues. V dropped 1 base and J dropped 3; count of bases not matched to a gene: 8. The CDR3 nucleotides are TGCAGTGCTAGAGTGGGAACTAGCGCAGAAGAGACCCAGTACTTC. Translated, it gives CSARVGTSAEETQYF.

CDR3 residues: CASSLSSGARNTEAFF. In nucleotides, the CDR3 is TGTGCCAGTAGTCTATCCTCCGGGGCGAGGAACACTGAAGCTTTCTTT. The V and J genes are TRBV19 and TRBJ1-1, with D maybe TRBD1 (5 bases). Trimming shortened V by 5 bases and J by 1 base, and 17 bases separated the two germline ends. Germline CDR1 and CDR2: LNHDA and SQIVND (reference sequence). The CDR3 has 16 residues. Based on the CDR3 plus reference TRBV19 and TRBJ1-1, the full variable domain is DGGITQSPKYLFRKEGQNVTLSCEQNLNHDAMYWYRQDPGQGLRLIYYSQIVNDFQKGDIAEGYSVSREKKESFPLTVTSAQKNPTAFYLCASSLSSGARNTEAFFGQGTRLTVV.

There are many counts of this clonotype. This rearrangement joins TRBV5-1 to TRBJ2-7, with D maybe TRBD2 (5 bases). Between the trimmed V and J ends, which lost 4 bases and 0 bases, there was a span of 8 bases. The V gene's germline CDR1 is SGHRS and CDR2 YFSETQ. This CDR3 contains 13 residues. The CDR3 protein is CASSPGSSYEQYF. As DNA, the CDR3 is TGCGCCAGCAGCCCGGGGAGCTCCTACGAGCAGTACTTC.

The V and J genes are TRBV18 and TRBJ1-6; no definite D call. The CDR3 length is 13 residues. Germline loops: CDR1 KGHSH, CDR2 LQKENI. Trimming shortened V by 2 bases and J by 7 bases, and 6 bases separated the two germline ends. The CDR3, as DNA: TGTGCCAGCTCACCAGGGCCAAATTCACCCCTCCACTTT. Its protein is CASSPGPNSPLHF.

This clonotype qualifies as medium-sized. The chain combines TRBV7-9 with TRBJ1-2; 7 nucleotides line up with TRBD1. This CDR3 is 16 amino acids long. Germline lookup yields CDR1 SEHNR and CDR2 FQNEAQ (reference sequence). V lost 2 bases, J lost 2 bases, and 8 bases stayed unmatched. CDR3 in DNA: TGTGCCAGCAGCTTAAGAGGTCAGGGGGGCAACTATGGCTACACCTTC. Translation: CASSLRGQGGNYGYTF.

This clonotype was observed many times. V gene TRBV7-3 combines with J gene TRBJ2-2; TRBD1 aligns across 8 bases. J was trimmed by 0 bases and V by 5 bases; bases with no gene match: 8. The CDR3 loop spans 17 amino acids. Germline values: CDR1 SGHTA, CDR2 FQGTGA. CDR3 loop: CASSRIAGGSNTGELFF. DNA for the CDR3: TGTGCCAGCAGCCGGATCGCAGGGGGCTCGAACACCGGGGAGCTGTTTTTT.

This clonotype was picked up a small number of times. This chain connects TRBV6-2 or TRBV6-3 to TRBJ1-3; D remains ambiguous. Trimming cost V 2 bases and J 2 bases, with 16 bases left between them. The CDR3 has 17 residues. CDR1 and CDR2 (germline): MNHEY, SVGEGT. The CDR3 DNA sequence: TGTGCCAGCAGTTACATGGGGATTCTGAAGACTGGAAACACCATATATTTT. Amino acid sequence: CASSYMGILKTGNTIYF.

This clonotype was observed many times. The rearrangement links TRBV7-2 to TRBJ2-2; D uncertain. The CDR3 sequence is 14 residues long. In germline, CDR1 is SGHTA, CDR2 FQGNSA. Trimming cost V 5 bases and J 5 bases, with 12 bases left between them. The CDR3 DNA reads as TGTGCCAGCAGCGTGTTTTTTGGGACCGGGGAGCTGTTTTTT. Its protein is CASSVFFGTGELFF.

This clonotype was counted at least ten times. The DNA for the CDR3 is TGTGCCAGCAGCAACTCCGGGACAGGGGCTAACAATGAGCAGTTCTTC. It translates to CASSNSGTGANNEQFF. J is TRBJ2-1 and V is TRBV7-2; TRBD1 agrees at 10 bases. CDR1 SGHTA and CDR2 FQGNSA come from the germline V gene. The CDR3 runs 16 residues. After removal of 5 bases from V and 5 bases from J, the junction contained 9 bases not matched to a gene.

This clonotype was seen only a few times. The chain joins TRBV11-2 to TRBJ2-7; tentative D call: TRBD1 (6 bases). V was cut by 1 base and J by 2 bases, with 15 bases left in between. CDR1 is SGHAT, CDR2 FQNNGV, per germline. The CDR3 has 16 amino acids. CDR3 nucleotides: TGTGCCAGCAGCTTAGGGTCTCTAGGGGGAGCCTACGAGCAGTACTTC. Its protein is CASSLGSLGGAYEQYF.

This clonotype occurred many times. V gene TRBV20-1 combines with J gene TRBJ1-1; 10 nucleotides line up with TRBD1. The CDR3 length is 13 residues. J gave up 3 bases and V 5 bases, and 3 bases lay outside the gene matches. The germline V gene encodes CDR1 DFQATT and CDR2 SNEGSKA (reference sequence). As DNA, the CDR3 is TGCAGTGCTGACAGGGGGCGAGACACTGAAGCTTTCTTT. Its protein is CSADRGRDTEAFF.

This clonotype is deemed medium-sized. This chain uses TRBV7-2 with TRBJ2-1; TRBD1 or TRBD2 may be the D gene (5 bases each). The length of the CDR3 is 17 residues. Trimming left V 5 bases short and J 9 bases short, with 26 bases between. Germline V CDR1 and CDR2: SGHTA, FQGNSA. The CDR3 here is CASSPPGTRNPEGEQFF. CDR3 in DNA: TGTGCCAGCAGCCCACCCGGGACGCGGAACCCCGAAGGTGAGCAGTTCTTC.

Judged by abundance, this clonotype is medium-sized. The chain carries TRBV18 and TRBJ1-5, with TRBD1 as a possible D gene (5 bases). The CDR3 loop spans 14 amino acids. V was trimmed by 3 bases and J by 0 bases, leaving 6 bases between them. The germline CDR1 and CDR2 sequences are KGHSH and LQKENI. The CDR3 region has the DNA TGTGCCAGCTCACCGGGGCTTAGCAATCAGCCCCAGCATTTT. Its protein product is CASSPGLSNQPQHF.

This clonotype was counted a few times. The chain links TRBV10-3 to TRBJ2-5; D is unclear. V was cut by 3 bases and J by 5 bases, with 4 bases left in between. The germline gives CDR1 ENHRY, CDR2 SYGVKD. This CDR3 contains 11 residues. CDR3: CAISEGETQYF. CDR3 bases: TGTGCCATCAGTGAAGGGGAGACCCAGTACTTC.

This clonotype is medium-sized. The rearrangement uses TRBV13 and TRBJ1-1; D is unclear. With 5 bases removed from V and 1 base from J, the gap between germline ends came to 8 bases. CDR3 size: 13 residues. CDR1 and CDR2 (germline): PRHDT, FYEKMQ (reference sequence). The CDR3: CASSNPGNTEAFF. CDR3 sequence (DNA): TGTGCCAGCAGCAACCCAGGGAACACTGAAGCTTTCTTT.

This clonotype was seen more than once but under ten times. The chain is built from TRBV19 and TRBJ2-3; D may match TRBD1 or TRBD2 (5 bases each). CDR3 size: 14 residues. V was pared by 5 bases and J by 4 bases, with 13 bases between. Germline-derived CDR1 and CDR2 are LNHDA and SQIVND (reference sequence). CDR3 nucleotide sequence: TGTGCCAGTAGTCTCTCGGGACCCGCAGATACGCAGTATTTT. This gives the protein CASSLSGPADTQYF.

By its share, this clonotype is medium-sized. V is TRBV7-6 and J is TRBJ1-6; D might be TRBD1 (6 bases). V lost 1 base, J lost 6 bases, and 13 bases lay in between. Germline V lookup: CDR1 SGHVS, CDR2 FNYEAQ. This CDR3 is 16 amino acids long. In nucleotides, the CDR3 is TGTGCCAGCAGCTTAGACCAGGGGATGGGTAATTCACCCCTCCACTTT. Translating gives CASSLDQGMGNSPLHF.

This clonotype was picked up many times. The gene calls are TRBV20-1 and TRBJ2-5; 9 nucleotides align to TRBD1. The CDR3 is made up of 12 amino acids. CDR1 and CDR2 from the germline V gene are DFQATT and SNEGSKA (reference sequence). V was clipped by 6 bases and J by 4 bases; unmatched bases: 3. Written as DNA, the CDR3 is TGCAGTGCCGGGGACAGGGTAGAGACCCAGTACTTC. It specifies CSAGDRVETQYF.

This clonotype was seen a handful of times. The CDR3 protein is CASSQGAGGELFF. The CDR3 nucleotides are TGTGCCAGCAGCCAAGGAGCGGGCGGGGAGCTGTTTTTT. The chain uses TRBV4-2 and TRBJ2-2, with D possibly being TRBD2 (6 bases). Trimming stripped 1 base from V and 7 bases from J, with 7 bases between. The CDR3 totals 13 residues. CDR1 is LGHNA and CDR2 is YNFKEQ in the germline V gene.

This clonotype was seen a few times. CDR3 nucleotide sequence: TGCGCCAGCAGCCTCCGGGACAGGGAGGCATACGAGCAGTACTTC. This encodes CASSLRDREAYEQYF. The chain joins TRBV4-1 to TRBJ2-7, with 9 bases that match TRBD1. The germline CDR1 and CDR2 sequences are MGHRA and YSYEKL. This CDR3 has 15 amino acids. Germline trimming cut 4 bases from V and 4 bases from J; bases unmatched to any gene: 8.

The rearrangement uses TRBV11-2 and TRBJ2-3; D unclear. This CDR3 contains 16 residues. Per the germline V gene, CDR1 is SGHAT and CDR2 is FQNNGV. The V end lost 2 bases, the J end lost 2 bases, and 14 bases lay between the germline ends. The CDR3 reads CASSLTLSNPTDTQYF. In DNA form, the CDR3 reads TGTGCCAGCAGCTTAACCCTTAGTAACCCCACAGATACGCAGTATTTT.

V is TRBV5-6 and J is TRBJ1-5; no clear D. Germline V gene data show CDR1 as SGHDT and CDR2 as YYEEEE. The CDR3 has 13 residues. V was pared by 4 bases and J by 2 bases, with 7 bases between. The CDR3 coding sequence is TGTGCCAGCAGCGAGGTGGGCAATCAGCCCCAGCATTTT. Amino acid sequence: CASSEVGNQPQHF.

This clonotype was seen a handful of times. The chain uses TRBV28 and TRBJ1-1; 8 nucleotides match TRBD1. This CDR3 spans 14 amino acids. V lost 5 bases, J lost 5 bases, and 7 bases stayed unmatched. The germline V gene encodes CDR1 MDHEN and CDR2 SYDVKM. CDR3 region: CASSRQGRKTEAFF. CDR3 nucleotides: TGTGCCAGCAGTAGACAGGGGCGAAAAACTGAAGCTTTCTTT. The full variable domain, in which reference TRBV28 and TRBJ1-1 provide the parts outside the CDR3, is DVKVTQSSRYLVKRTGEKVFLECVQDMDHENMFWYRQDPGLGLRLIYFSYDVKMKEKGDIPEGYSVSREKKERFSLILESASTNQTSMYLCASSRQGRKTEAFFGQGTRLTVV.

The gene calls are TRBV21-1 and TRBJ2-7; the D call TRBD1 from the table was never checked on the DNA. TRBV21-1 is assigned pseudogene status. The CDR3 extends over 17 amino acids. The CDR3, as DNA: TGTGCCAGCAGCAAACCCCATAGGACAGTTAGCTCCTACGAGCAGTACTTC. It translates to CASSKPHRTVSSYEQYF.

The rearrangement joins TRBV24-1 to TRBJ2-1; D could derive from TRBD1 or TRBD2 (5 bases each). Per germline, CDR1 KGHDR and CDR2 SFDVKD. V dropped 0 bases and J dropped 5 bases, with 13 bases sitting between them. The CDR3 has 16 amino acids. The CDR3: CATSDLGGRDDNEQFF. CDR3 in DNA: TGTGCCACCAGTGATTTGGGGGGACGAGACGACAATGAGCAGTTCTTC.

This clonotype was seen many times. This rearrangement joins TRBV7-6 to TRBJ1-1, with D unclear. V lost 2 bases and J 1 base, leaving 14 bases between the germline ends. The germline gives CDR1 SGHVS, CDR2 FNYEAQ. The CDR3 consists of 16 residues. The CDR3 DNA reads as TGTGCCAGCAGCTTATCCCCTTCTCTCGCGAACACTGAAGCTTTCTTT. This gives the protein CASSLSPSLANTEAFF.